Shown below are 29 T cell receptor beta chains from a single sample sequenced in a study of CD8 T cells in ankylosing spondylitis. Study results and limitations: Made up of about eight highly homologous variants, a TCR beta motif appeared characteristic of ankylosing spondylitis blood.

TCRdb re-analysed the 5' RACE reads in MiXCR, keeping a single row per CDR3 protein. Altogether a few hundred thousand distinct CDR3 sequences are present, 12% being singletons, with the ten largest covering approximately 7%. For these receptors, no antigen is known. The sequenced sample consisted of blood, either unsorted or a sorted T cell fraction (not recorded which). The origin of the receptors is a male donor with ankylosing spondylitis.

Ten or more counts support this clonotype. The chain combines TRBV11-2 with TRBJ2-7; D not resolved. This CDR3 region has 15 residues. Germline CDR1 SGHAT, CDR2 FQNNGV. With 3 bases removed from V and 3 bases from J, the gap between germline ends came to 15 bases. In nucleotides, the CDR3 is TGTGCCAGCAGCTTGCGCAGCGCGGTGAGCTACGAGCAGTACTTC. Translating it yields CASSLRSAVSYEQYF.

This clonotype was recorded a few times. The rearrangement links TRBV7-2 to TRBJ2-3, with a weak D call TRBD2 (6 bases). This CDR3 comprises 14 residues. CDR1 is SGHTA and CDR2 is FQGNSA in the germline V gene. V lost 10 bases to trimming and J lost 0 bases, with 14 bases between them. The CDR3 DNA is TGTGCCACCCAGAGCGGGCAGAGCACAGATACGCAGTATTTT. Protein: CATQSGQSTDTQYF.

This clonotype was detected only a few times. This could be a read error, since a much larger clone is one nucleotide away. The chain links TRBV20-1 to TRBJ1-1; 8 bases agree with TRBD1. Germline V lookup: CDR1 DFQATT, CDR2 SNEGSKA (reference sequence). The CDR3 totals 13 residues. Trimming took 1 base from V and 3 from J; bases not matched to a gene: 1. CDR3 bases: TGCAGTGCTAGAGTGGACAGGGACACTGAAGCTTTCTTT. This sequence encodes CSARVDRDTEAFF.

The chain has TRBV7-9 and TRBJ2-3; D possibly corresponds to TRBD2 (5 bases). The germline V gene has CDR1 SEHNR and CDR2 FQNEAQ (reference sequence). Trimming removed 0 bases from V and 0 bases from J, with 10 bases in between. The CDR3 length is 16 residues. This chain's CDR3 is CASSLAGLASTDTQYF. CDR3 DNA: TGTGCCAGCAGCTTAGCTGGCCTAGCTAGCACAGATACGCAGTATTTT.

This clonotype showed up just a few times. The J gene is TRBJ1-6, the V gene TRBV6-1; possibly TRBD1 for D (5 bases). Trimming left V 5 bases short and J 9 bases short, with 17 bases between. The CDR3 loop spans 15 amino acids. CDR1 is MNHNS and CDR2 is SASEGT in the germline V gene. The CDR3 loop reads CASSTPAGRRSPLHF. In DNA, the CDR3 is TGTGCCAGCAGTACCCCGGCAGGGAGGCGTTCACCCCTCCACTTT.

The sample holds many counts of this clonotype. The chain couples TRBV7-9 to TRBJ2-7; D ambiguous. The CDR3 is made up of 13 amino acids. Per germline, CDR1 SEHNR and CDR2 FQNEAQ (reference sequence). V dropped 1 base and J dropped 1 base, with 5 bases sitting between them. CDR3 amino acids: CASSLVFSYEQYF. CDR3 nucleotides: TGTGCCAGCAGCTTAGTTTTTTCCTACGAGCAGTACTTC.

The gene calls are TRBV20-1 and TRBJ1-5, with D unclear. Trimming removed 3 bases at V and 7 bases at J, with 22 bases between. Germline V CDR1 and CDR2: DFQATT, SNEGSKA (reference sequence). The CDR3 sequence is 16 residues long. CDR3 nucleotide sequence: TGCAGTGCTAGTCCCGATAGGTATAGGGAGGACCAGCCCCAGCATTTT. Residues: CSASPDRYREDQPQHF.

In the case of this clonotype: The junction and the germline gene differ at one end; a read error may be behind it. CDR3 loop: CASSSDSGTVSSEQYF. CDR3 nucleotides: TGTGCCAGCAGCTCAGATTCCGGGACAGTCTCCTCCGAGCAGTACTTC. This chain uses TRBV11-2 with TRBJ2-7; the match to TRBD1 covers 7 bases. In germline, CDR1 is SGHAT, CDR2 FQNNGV. This CDR3 is built from 16 residues.

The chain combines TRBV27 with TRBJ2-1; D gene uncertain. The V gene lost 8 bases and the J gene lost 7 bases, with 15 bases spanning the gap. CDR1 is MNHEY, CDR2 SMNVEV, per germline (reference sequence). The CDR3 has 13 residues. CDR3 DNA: TGTGCCAGCCCCCTAATAAGAATGAATGAGCAGTTCTTC. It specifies CASPLIRMNEQFF.

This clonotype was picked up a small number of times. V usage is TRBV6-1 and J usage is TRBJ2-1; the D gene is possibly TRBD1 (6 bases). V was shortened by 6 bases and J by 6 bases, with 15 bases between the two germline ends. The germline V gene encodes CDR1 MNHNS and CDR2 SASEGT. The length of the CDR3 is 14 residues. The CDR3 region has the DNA TGTGCCAGCAGGGCAGGGTGGGGGCCCAATGAGCAGTTCTTC. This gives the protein CASRAGWGPNEQFF.

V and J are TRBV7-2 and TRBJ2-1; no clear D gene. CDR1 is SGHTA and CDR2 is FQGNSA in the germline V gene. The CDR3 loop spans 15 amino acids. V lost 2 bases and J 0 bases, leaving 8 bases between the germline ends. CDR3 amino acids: CASSLQESSYNEQFF. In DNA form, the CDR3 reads TGTGCCAGCAGCTTACAGGAGAGCTCCTACAATGAGCAGTTCTTC. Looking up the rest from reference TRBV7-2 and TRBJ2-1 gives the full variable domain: GAGVSQSPSNKVTEKGKDVELRCDPISGHTALYWYRQSLGQGLEFLIYFQGNSAPDKSGLPSDRFSAERTGGSVSTLTIQRTQQEDSAVYLCASSLQESSYNEQFFGPGTRLTVL.

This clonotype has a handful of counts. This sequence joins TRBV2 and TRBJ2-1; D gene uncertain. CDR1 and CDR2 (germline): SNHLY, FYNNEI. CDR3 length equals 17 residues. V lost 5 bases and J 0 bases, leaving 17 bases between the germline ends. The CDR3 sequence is CASSYERPRLSYNEQFF. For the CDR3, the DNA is TGTGCCAGCAGTTATGAACGACCCAGGCTCTCCTACAATGAGCAGTTCTTC.

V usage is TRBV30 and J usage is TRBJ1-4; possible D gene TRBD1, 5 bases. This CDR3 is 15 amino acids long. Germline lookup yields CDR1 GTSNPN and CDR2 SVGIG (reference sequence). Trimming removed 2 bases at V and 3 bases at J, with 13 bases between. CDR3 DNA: TGTGCCTGGAGTTCAGGGTTTGTAGCTAATGAAAAACTGTTTTTT. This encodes CAWSSGFVANEKLFF. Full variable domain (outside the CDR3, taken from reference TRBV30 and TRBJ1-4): SQTIHQWPATLVQPVGSPLSLECTVEGTSNPNLYWYRQAAGRGLQLLFYSVGIGQISSEVPQNLSASRPQDRQFILSSKKLLLSDSGFYLCAWSSGFVANEKLFFGSGTQLSVL.

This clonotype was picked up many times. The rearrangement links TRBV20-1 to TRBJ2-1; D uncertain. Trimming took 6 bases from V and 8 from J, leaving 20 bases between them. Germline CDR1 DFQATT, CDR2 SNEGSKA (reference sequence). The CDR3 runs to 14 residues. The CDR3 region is CSARSGSSGDEQFF. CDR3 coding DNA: TGCAGTGCAAGGTCTGGGTCTTCTGGCGATGAGCAGTTCTTC.

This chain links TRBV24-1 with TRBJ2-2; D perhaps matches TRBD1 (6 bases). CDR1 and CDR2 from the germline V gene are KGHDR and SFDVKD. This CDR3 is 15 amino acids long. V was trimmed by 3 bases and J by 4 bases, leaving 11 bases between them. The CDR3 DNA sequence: TGTGCCACCAGTGATCCCAACAGGGTCACCGGGGAGCTGTTTTTT. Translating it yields CATSDPNRVTGELFF.

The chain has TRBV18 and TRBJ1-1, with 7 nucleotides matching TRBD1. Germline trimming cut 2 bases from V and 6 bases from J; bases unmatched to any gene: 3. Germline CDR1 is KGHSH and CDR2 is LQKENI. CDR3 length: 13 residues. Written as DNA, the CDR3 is TGTGCCAGCTCACCAAGGGACAGAGCTGAAGCTTTCTTT. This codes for CASSPRDRAEAFF. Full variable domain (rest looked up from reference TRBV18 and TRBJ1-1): NAGVMQNPRHLVRRRGQEARLRCSPMKGHSHVYWYRQLPEEGLKFMVYLQKENIIDESGMPKERFSAEFPKEGPSILRIQQVVRGDSAAYFCASSPRDRAEAFFGQGTRLTVV.

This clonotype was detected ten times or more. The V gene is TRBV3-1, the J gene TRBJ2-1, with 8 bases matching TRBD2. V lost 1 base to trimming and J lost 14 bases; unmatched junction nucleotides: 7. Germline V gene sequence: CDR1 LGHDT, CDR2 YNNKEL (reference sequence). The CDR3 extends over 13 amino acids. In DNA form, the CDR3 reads TGTGCCAGCAGCCAAGGTCAGGGACTAGTCGAGTTCTTC. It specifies CASSQGQGLVEFF.

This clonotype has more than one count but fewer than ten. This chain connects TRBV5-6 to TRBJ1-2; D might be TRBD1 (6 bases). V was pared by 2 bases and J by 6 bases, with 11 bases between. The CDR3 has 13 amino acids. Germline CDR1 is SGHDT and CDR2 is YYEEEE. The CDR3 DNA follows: TGTGCCAGCAGCTTTCGGGGGGCCCATGGCTACACCTTC. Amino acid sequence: CASSFRGAHGYTF.

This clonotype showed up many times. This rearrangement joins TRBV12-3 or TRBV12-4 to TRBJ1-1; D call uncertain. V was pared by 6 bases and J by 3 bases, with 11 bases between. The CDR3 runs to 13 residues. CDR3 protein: CASSRYAYTEAFF. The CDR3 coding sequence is TGTGCCAGCAGCCGGTATGCATACACTGAAGCTTTCTTT.

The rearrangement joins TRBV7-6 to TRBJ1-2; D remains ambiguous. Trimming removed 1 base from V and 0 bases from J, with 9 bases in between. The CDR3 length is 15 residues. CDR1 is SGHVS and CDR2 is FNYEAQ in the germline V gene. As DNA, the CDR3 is TGTGCCAGCAGCTTAGGTGGCAGTTCTAACTATGGCTACACCTTC. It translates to CASSLGGSSNYGYTF.

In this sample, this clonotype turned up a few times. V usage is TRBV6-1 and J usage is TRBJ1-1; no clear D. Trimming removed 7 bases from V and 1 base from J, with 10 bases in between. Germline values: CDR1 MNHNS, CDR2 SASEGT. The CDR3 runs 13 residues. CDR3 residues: CASNRLQNTEAFF. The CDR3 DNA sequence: TGTGCCAGCAATAGATTACAGAACACTGAAGCTTTCTTT.

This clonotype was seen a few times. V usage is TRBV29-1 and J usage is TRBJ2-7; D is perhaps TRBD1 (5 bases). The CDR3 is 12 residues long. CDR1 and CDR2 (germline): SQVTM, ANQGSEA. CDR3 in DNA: TGCAACCTCATTCACAGGAGAAAGACGCAGTACGTC. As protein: CNLIHRRKTQYV.

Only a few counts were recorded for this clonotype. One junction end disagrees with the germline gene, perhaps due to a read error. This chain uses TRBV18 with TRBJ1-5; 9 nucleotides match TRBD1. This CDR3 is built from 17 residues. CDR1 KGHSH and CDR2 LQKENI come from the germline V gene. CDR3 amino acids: CASSPQGAALSNQPQHF. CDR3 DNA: TGTGCCAGCTCCCCACAGGGGGCTGCCCTAAGCAATCAGCCCCAGCATTTT.

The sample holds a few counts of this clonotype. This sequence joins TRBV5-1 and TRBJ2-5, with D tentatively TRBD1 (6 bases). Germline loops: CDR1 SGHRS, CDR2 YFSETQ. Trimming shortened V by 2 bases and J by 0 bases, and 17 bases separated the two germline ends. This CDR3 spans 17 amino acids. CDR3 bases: TGCGCCAGCAGCTTTCGTCAGGGGCCCGAATACCAAGAGACCCAGTACTTC. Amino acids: CASSFRQGPEYQETQYF.

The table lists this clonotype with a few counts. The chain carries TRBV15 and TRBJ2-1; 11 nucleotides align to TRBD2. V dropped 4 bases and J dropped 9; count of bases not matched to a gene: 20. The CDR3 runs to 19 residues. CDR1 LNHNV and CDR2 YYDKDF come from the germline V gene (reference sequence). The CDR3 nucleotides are TGTGCCACCAGCACCAAACGGGGGGCGACTAGCGGGAAAGGGGGTGAGCAGTTCTTC. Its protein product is CATSTKRGATSGKGGEQFF.

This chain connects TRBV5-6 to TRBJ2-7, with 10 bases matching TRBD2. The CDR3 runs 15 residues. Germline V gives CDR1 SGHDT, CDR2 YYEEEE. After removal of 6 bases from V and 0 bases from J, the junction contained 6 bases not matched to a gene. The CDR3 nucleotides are TGTGCCAGCAAAGAAACTAGCGGGACCTCCTACGAGCAGTACGTC. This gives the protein CASKETSGTSYEQYV.

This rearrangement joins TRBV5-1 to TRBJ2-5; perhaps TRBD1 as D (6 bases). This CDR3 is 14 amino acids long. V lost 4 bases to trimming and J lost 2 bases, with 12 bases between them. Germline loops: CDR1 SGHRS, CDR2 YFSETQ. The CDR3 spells CASSVGQTQETQYF. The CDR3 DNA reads TGCGCCAGCAGCGTAGGACAGACTCAAGAGACCCAGTACTTC.

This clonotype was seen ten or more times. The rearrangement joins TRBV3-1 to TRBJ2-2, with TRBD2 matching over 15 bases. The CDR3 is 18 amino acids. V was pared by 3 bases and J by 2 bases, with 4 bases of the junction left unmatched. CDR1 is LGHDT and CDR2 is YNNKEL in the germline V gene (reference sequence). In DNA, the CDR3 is TGTGCCAGCAGCCAGGGACTAGCGGGAGGATCTAACACCGGGGAGCTGTTTTTT. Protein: CASSQGLAGGSNTGELFF.

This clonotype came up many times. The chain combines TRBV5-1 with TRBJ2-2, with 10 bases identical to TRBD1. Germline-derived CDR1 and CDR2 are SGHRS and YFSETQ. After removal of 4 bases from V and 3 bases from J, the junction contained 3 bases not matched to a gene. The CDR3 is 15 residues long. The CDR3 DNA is TGCGCCAGCAGCCGACAGGGGGCGGACACCGGGGAGCTGTTTTTT. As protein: CASSRQGADTGELFF.